This T cell receptor beta chain was identified in a study of shared clonotypes between healthy human individuals. Study-wide points: Against clonotypes common to all four donors, non-shared ones had lower generation probabilities. Naive subsets usually exceeded memory subsets in estimated richness. Shared clonotypes: approximately 5% naive CD4, 3% to 3.5% naive CD8, about 2.4% memory CD4, about 0.4% memory CD8.

About this clone: The antigen is not known.

The test was conducted at deep level. Assay used: immunoSEQ multiplex PCR; TCRdb lists only in-frame clones, some missing. The sample holds roughly 2.5 million clones, around nine tenths seen once. The V gene's germline CDR1 is GTSNPN and CDR2 SVGIG (reference sequence). This CDR3 region has 16 residues. V was clipped by 0 bases and J by 6 bases, with 19 bases between them. The V and J genes are TRBV30 and TRBJ2-3; a weak D match, TRBD2 (6 bases). This receptor was taken from a man aged 18 to 30 in good health. The sample was naive CD4+ T cells sorted from blood. The sample's subset: CD45RA+ positively selected. The CDR3 is CAWSVTGGIGLDTQYF. CDR3 coding DNA: TGTGCCTGGAGTGTAACGGGCGGGATCGGGCTGGATACGCAGTATTTT.